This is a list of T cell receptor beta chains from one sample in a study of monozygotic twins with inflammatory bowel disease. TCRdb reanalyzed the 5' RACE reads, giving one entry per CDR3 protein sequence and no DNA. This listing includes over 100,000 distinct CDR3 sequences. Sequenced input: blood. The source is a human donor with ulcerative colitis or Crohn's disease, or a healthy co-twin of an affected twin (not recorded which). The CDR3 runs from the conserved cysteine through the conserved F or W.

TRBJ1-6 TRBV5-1 CASSLEQGPNYNSPLHF
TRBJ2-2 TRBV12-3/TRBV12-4 CASSFVPGGTGELFF
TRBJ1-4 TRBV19 CASSTSGTGYEKLFF
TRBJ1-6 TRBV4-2 CASSQTGDNSPLHF
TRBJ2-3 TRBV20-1 CTTYGTSKPDTQYF
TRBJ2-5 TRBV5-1 CASSPSAADQETQYF
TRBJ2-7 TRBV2 CASTGGGIEQYF
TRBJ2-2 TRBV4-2 CASSQISPGNTGELFF
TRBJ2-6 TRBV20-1 CSARAGQGAGANVLTF
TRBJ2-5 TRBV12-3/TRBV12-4 CASSLGLVKETQYF
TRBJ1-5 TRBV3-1 CASSPDSRMQPQHF
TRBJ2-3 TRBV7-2 CASSSSRGSTDTQYF
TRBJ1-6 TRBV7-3 CASRTEGPIYNSPLHF
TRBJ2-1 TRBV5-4 CASSFRDRGRDEQFF
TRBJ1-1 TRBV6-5 CASSYGQGNEAFF
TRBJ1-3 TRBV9 CASSIQQGWSGNTIYF
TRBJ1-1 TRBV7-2 CASSYAGRMNTEAFF
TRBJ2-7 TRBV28 CASRVAGIVDEQYF
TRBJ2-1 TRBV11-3 CASSLPALAGFGEQFF
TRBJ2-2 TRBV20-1 CSAPTGGRTGELFF
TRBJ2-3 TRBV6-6 CASSYPQDTQYF
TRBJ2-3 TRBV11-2 CASSPRGEGASSTDTQYF
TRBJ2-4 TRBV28 CASSLRGQLAKNIQYF
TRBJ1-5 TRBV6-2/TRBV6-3 CASSYSRGYSASNQPQHF
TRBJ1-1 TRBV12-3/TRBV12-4 CASSSARARAFF
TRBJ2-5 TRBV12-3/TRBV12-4 CASSLAGGQETQYF
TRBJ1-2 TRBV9 CASSRDRGFGYTF
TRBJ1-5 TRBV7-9 CASSFQEGQPQHF
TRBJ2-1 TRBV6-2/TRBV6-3 CASSSLSGSGNEQFF
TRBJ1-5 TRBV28 CASSMVGDSGYSNQPQHF
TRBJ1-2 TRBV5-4 CASSLGQGKPVYGYTF
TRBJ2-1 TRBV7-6 CASSPLTSGGKEFF
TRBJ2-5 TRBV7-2 CASSSPGTGGLTQYF
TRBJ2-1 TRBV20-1 CSAREGRTSAGEQFF
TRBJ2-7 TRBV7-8 CASSSSGYEQYF